This T cell receptor beta chain was observed in a study of cytomegalovirus exposure and HLA in healthy donors. Study-wide context: Early release data held tens of millions of unique TCRs from HLA-typed donors. Ancestry clustering placed around four fifths of a few hundred genotyped donors in the Caucasian-associated cluster. Study outcomes and limitations: It was reportedly the case that the classifier diagnosed cytomegalovirus status with high specificity and sensitivity. On later analysis, the bulk of CMV-associated TCR beta chains appeared to be HLA-restricted.

Regarding this clone: Its antigen is currently unknown.

60 Vbeta and 13 Jbeta primers were used in PCR. Repertoires were generated with immunoSEQ multiplex PCR, while TCRdb's copy carries only in-frame clones and drops some. The table has 200,000 to 250,000 clones, just under 85% seen once. V was cut by 6 bases and J by 2 bases, with 13 bases left in between. Per the germline V gene, CDR1 is MGHDK and CDR2 is SYGVNS. The CDR3 spans 14 residues. The TCR sequence derives from a woman in her 40s in good health and CMV-seronegative. The material sequenced was PBMCs. J is TRBJ1-1 and V is TRBV25-1; tentatively, D is TRBD1 (6 bases). As DNA, the CDR3 is TGTGCCAGCAGATCAAAAGGGGGAAACACTGAAGCTTTCTTT. Protein product: CASRSKGGNTEAFF. Combining the CDR3 with reference TRBV25-1 and TRBJ1-1 gives the whole variable domain EADIYQTPRYLVIGTGKKITLECSQTMGHDKMYWYQQDPGMELHLIHYSYGVNSTEKGDLSSESTVSRIRTEHFPLTLESARPSHTSQYLCASRSKGGNTEAFFGQGTRLTVV.